This note documents a single T cell receptor (beta chain) sequence. The sample holds many counts of this clonotype. The antigen it binds to is not known. Per-base quality was not reported, and no clone a single base away is much larger than it. This sample was taken from a study of breast tumors, draining lymph nodes, adjacent tissues (dated by TCRdb to the mid-2010s). Regarding the complete study: The study compared TCR beta repertoires across tumor, adjacent nontumor tissue and axillary lymph nodes from breast cancer patients. In human breast cancer, the study set out to evaluate how tumor, surrounding tissue and draining lymph node repertoires relate to one another and whether T cells may move between these sites.

The CDR3 covers 15 residues, taking in both the cysteine and the phenylalanine. Only the CDR3 region is kept as DNA, spanning 45 bases read in frame from base 1. Trimming accounts for 5 bases at V and 4 bases at J, while the number of junction bases matched to no gene is 7. What the work shows at the level of the full study, not this receptor alone: Tumor T-cell repertoires showed less diversity than lymph node repertoires and more diversity than nontumor tissue repertoires, and tumor T-cell repertoires showed preferential V and J gene usage. The conclusion that tumor T cells originate in lymph nodes was presented as consistent with a hypothesis rather than as directly demonstrated. The data were considered consistent with the idea that most tumor T cells come from the lymph node and then expand in tumor tissue. Tumor and nontumor tissue repertoires were significantly more similar in luminal-like than in basal-like breast cancer.

Data came from an Illumina HiSeq 2000. TCR beta chain libraries were generated by multiplex PCR amplification. The amplified TCR beta chain products were analyzed by high-throughput sequencing. The public reads were reanalyzed by TCRdb: fastp trimming at Q25, MiXCR alignment, in-frame beta chains only. For every CDR3 protein sequence, its rows merge into one entry that carries the most common genes and DNA. The sample table holds about 19,000 distinct CDR3 sequences, of which around two fifths were seen once. The top ten hold about 20% of the sample. The V and J segments used are TRBV12-3 or TRBV12-4 and TRBJ2-1, with 8 bases aligning to TRBD2. This clonotype was sampled from a female donor with breast cancer. Some clones in this sample may be carry-over from other donors' samples. The sequenced material came from breast tumor tissue. The nucleotide sequence is given as TGTGCCAGCAGTACCCCGAGCGGGGGTTACAATGAGCAGTTCTTC. The encoded protein is CASSTPSGGYNEQFF.